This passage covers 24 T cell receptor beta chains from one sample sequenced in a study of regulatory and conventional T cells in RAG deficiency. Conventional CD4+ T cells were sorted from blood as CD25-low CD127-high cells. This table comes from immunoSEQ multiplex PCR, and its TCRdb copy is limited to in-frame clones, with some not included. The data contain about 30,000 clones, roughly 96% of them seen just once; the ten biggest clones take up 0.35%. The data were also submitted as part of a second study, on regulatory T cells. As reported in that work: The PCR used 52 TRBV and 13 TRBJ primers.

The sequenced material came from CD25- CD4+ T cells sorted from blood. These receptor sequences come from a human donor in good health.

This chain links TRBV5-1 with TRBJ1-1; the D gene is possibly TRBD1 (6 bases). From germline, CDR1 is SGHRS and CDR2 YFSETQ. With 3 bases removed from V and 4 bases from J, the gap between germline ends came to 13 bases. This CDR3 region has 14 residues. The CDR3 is CASSSRGGSTEAFF. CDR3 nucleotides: TGCGCCAGCAGCTCCAGGGGCGGGAGCACTGAAGCTTTCTTT.

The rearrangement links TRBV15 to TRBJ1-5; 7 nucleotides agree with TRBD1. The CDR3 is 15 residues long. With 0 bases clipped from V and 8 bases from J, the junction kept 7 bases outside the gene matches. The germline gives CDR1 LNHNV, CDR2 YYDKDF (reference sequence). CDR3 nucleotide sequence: TGTGCCACCAGCAGAGATCGACAGGGATTTGAGCCCCAGCATTTT. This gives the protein CATSRDRQGFEPQHF.

The CDR3: CASRTPGTAYEQYF. The CDR3 nucleotides read TGTGCCAGCAGGACACCCGGGACAGCCTACGAGCAGTACTTC. The chain couples TRBV6-5 to TRBJ2-7; 7 nucleotides line up with TRBD1. J lost 2 bases, V lost 6 bases, and 7 bases had no gene match. Germline V gene lookup returns CDR1 MNHEY and CDR2 SVGAGI. The CDR3 contains 14 residues.

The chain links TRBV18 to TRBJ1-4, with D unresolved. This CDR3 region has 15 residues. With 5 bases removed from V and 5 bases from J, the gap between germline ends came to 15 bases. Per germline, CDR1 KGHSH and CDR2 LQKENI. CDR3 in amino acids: CASSGRTGKNEKLFF. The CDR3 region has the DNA TGTGCCAGCTCAGGGAGGACGGGAAAGAATGAAAAACTGTTTTTT. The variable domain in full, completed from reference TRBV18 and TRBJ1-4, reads NAGVMQNPRHLVRRRGQEARLRCSPMKGHSHVYWYRQLPEEGLKFMVYLQKENIIDESGMPKERFSAEFPKEGPSILRIQQVVRGDSAAYFCASSGRTGKNEKLFFGSGTQLSVL.

CDR3 nucleotide sequence: TGTGCCAGCAGCTTAAAGACAGGGGACTATGGCTACACCTTC. It translates to CASSLKTGDYGYTF. V gene TRBV7-3 combines with J gene TRBJ1-2, with TRBD1 identical over 8 bases. Germline V gene data show CDR1 as SGHTA and CDR2 as FQGTGA. V shed 1 base, J shed 3 bases, and the junction held 1 base outside the gene matches. This CDR3 is 14 amino acids long.

DNA for the CDR3: TGTGCCAGCAGCGACAGGATGAACACTGAAGCTTTCTTT. Amino acid sequence: CASSDRMNTEAFF. The chain has TRBV27 and TRBJ1-1; the D gene is possibly TRBD1 (6 bases). Trimming shortened V by 6 bases and J by 0 bases, and 8 bases separated the two germline ends. CDR3 length: 13 residues. Germline CDR1 reads MNHEY; CDR2 reads SMNVEV (reference sequence).

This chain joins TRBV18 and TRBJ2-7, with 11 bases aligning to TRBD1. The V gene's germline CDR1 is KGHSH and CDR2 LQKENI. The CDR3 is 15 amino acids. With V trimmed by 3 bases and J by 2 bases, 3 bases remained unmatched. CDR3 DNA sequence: TGTGCCAGCTCACCTGGACAGGGGGCGGCCTACGAGCAGTACTTC. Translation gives CASSPGQGAAYEQYF.

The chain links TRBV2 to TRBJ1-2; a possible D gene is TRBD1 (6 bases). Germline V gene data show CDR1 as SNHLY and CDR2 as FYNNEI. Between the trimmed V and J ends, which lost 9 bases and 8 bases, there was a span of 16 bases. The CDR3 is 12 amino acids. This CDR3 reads CARTDRTIGYTF. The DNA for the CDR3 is TGTGCCAGGACGGACAGAACTATCGGCTACACCTTC.

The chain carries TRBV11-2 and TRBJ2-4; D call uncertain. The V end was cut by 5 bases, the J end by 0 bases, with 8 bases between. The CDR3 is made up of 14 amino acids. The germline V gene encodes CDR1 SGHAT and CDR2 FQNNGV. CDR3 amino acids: CASSPQVAKNIQYF. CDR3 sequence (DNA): TGTGCCAGCAGCCCTCAGGTAGCCAAAAACATTCAGTACTTC.

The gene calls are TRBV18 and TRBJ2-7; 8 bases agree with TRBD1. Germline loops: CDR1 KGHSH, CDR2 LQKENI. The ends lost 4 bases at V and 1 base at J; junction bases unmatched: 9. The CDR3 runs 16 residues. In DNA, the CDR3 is TGTGCCAGCTCACAGACCCCGGGACAGGCTTCCTACGAGCAGTACTTC. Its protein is CASSQTPGQASYEQYF.

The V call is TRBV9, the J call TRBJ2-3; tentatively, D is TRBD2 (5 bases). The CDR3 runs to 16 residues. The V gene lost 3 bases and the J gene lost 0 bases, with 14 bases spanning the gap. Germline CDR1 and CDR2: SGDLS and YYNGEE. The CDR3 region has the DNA TGTGCCAGCAGCGCCCCCCGACTATCTAGCACAGATACGCAGTATTTT. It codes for CASSAPRLSSTDTQYF.

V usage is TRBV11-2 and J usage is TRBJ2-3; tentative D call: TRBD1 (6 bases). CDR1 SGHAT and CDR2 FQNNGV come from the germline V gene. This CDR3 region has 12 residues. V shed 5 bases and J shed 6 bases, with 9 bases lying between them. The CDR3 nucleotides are TGTGCCAGCAGCCCCCAGGGGGATACGCAGTATTTT. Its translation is CASSPQGDTQYF.

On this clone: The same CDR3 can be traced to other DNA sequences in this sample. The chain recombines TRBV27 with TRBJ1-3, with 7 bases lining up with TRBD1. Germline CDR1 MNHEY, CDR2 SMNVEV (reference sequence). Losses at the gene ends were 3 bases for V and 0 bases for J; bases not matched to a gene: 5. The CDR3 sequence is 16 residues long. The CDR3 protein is CASSFTGDSSGNTIYF. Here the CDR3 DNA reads TGTGCCAGCAGTTTCACCGGGGACAGCTCTGGAAACACCATATATTTT.

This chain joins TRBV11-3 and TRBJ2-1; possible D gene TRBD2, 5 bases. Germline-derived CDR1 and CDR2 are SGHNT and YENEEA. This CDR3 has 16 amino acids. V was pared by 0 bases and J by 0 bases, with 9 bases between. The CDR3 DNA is TGTGCCAGCAGCTTAGAATCGGGGAGCTCCTACAATGAGCAGTTCTTC. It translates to CASSLESGSSYNEQFF.

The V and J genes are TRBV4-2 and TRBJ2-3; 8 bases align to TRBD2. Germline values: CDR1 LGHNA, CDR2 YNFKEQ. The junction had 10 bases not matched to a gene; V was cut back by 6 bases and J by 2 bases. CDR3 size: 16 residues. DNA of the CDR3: TGTGCCAGCAGTGACCCGAGAGCGGGAGACACAGATACGCAGTATTTT. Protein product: CASSDPRAGDTDTQYF.

The CDR3 here is CASSEAIPAGGRDTQYF. The CDR3 bases are TGTGCCAGCAGTGAAGCGATCCCGGCAGGGGGTCGGGATACGCAGTATTTT. This chain joins TRBV6-1 and TRBJ2-3, with 7 bases fitting TRBD1. V lost 0 bases, J lost 6 bases, and 12 bases stayed unmatched. The germline V gene encodes CDR1 MNHNS and CDR2 SASEGT. CDR3 length equals 17 residues.

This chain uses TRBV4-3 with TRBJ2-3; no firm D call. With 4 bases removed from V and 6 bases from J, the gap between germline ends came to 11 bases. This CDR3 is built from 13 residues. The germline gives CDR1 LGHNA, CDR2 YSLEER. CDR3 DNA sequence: TGCGCCAGCAGCCCGAACCGGTTGGATACGCAGTATTTT. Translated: CASSPNRLDTQYF.

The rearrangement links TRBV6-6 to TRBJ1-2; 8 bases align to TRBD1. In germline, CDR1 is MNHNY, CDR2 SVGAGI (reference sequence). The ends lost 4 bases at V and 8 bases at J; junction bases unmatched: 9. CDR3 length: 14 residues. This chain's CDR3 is CASSFTQGAGGYTF. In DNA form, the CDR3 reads TGTGCCAGCAGTTTTACTCAGGGGGCGGGAGGCTACACCTTC.

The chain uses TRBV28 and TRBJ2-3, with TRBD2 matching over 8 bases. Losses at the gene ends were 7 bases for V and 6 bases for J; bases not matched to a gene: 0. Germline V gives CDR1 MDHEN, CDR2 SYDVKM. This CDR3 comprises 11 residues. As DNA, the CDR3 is TGTGCCAGCACGGGGGGGGATACGCAGTATTTT. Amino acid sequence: CASTGGDTQYF.

The CDR3 DNA reads as TGTGCCAGTAATGGACAGGGGGGGAATGAGCAGTTCTTC. As protein: CASNGQGGNEQFF. This rearrangement joins TRBV19 to TRBJ2-1; 10 bases agree with TRBD1. Germline values: CDR1 LNHDA, CDR2 SQIVND (reference sequence). V lost 7 bases and J lost 7; bases outside the gene matches: 4. The CDR3 has 13 amino acids.

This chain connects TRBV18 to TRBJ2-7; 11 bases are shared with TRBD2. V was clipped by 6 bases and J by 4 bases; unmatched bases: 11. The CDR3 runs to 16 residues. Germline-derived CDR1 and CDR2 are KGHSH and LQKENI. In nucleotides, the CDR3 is TGTGCCAGCTCCCTCGAGGGACTAGCGGTATCTTACGAGCAGTACTTC. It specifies CASSLEGLAVSYEQYF. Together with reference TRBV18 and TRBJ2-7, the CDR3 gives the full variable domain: NAGVMQNPRHLVRRRGQEARLRCSPMKGHSHVYWYRQLPEEGLKFMVYLQKENIIDESGMPKERFSAEFPKEGPSILRIQQVVRGDSAAYFCASSLEGLAVSYEQYFGPGTRLTVT.

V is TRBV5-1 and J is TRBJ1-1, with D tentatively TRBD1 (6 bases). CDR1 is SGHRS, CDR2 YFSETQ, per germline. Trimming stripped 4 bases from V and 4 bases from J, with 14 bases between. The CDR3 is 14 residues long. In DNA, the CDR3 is TGCGCCAGCAGCATCAGACAGGCTTTCACTGAAGCTTTCTTT. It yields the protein CASSIRQAFTEAFF.

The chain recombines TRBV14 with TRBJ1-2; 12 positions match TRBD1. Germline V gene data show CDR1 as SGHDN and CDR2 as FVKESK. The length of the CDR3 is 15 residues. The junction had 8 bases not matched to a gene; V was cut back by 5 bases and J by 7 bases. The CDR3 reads CASSKPGQGASGYTF. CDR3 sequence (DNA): TGTGCCAGCAGCAAACCGGGACAGGGGGCTTCTGGCTACACCTTC.

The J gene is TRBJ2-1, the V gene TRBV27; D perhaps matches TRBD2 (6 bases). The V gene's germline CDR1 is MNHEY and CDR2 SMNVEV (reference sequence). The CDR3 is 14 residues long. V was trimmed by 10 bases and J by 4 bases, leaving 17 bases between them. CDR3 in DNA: TGTGCCACCGCCCGGATGGGGGGATACAATGAGCAGTTCTTC. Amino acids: CATARMGGYNEQFF.